This T cell receptor beta chain was profiled in a study of T cell clusters in autoimmune cytopenias. The overall study: Per sample, median TRB depth was about 48,000 reads, yielding a median roughly 2,000 distinct clonotypes. Study results and limitations: Exclusive TRB clusters were 2.5 to 3-fold more numerous in healthy donors than in active autoimmune hepatitis. TRB repertoire shifts in secondary cytopenia and chronic lymphocytic leukemia mostly reflected lymphoma, not autoimmunity. Clustering suggested that physiological T cell clusters were missing in primary autoimmune cytopenia patients.

TRB rearrangements were amplified by touch-down multiplex PCR with mixed TRB-A/B primers. TCRdb re-called the multiplex PCR reads and gives one entry per CDR3 protein, without DNA. The ten top clones account for 2.2%, within a sample of around 15,000 distinct CDR3 sequences. The CDR3 has 15 residues. Germline CDR1 reads MNHEY; CDR2 reads SVGAGI. In regard to this clonotype: What it recognizes is unknown.

Some 40,000 genome equivalents of blood DNA were amplified for TRB. Input material: peripheral blood. This receptor was identified in a human donor with an autoimmune cytopenia or autoimmune hepatitis (not recorded which). The chain employs TRBV6-5 and TRBJ1-2; the TCRdb call, TRBD1, lacks DNA for checking. This chain's CDR3 is CASSYRDRGYYGYTF.